These 2 T cell receptor beta chains were sequenced from one sample in a study of T cells after yellow fever vaccination. Using its own MiXCR run on the 5' RACE reads, TCRdb lists one record per CDR3 protein. The sample includes fewer than 500,000 distinct CDR3 sequences, around 19% of them seen just once. This material consisted of PBMCs, taken before the yellow fever booster vaccination. The receptors shown here come from a man aged 18 to 35 who received the YFV17D yellow fever vaccine.

The table lists this clonotype with a few counts. The chain links TRBV9 to TRBJ2-3, with 11 bases lining up with TRBD1. CDR1 is SGDLS, CDR2 YYNGEE, per germline. Trimming at V came to 3 bases and at J to 9 bases, leaving 6 bases not matched to a gene. The CDR3 loop spans 14 amino acids. The CDR3 here is CASSAGTGGLTQYF. CDR3 sequence (DNA): TGTGCCAGCAGCGCCGGGACAGGGGGTTTAACGCAGTATTTT.

This clonotype came up a few times. CDR3 sequence: CASSRDMNTEAFF. The CDR3, as DNA: TGTGCCAGCTCGCGTGACATGAACACTGAAGCTTTCTTT. This chain joins TRBV2 and TRBJ1-1; D uncertain. V was pared by 8 bases and J by 0 bases, with 10 bases between. Germline loops: CDR1 SNHLY, CDR2 FYNNEI. The CDR3 length is 13 residues.